One and the same sample provided the 18 T cell receptor beta chains below, sequenced in a study of shared clonotypes between healthy human individuals. Sequencing used immunoSEQ multiplex PCR; TCRdb keeps in-frame clones, though not all of them. The sample has 2 million to 2.5 million clones; approximately 96% are singletons. Sequenced sample: naive CD4+ T cells sorted from blood. The subset is: CD45RA+ positively selected. Receptor source: a man between 18 and 35 years old in good health.

This clone has only one observation. V and J are TRBV21-1 and TRBJ2-7; the table gives TRBD1 as D, unverified against the DNA. TRBV21-1 is a pseudogene locus. The length of the CDR3 is 17 residues. The CDR3 bases are TGTGCCAGCAGCAAAAAGAGGAGGGGTACAGGGGCCTACGAGCAGTACTTC. Translating gives CASSKKRRGTGAYEQYF.

The rearrangement uses TRBV10-3 and TRBJ2-5, with 12 bases aligning to TRBD2. CDR3 length: 14 amino acids. The trim removed 3 bases at V and 5 bases at J, leaving 1 base unmatched. The V gene's germline CDR1 is ENHRY and CDR2 SYGVKD. CDR3 sequence: CAISDTSGGETQYF. The CDR3 DNA is TGTGCCATCAGTGATACTAGCGGGGGGGAGACCCAGTACTTC.

The V call is TRBV28, the J call TRBJ1-2; 7 bases are a match to TRBD1. CDR3 size: 13 residues. CDR1 and CDR2 (germline): MDHEN, SYDVKM. J lost 6 bases, V lost 6 bases, and 7 bases had no gene match. The CDR3 bases are TGTGCCAGCAGGGACCGGGACAGCAATGGCTACACCTTC. This sequence encodes CASRDRDSNGYTF.

J is TRBJ2-5 and V is TRBV14; 7 nucleotides align to TRBD1. The CDR3 length is 15 residues. The V and J ends lost 6 bases and 3 bases, in that order; junction bases with no gene match: 10. Germline V lookup: CDR1 SGHDN, CDR2 FVKESK. For the CDR3, the DNA is TGTGCCAGCAGGAGAACAGGGGTTGGGAAAGAGACCCAGTACTTC. Translated: CASRRTGVGKETQYF.

This chain connects TRBV7-9 to TRBJ2-1; D is possibly TRBD2 (5 bases). The V and J ends lost 0 bases and 15 bases respectively, with 12 bases between them. The CDR3 is 12 amino acids. CDR1 is SEHNR and CDR2 is FQNEAQ in the germline V gene (reference sequence). CDR3 coding DNA: TGTGCCAGCAGCTTAGCCCTAGCCGTAGGGTTCTTC. Translating gives CASSLALAVGFF. Based on the CDR3 plus reference TRBV7-9 and TRBJ2-1, the full variable domain is DTGVSQNPRHKITKRGQNVTFRCDPISEHNRLYWYRQTLGQGPEFLTYFQNEAQLEKSRLLSDRFSAERPKGSFSTLEIQRTEQGDSAMYLCASSLALAVGFFGPGTRLTVL.

V gene TRBV30 combines with J gene TRBJ2-1, with 8 nucleotides matching TRBD1. Losses at the gene ends were 7 bases for V and 1 base for J; bases not matched to a gene: 3. The CDR3 has 13 amino acids. Per germline, CDR1 GTSNPN and CDR2 SVGIG (reference sequence). The CDR3 nucleotides are TGTGCCTCGACAGGGGAATCCTACAATGAGCAGTTCTTC. It is translated as CASTGESYNEQFF.

The chain combines TRBV7-2 with TRBJ1-2; maybe TRBD1 (6 bases). Germline loops: CDR1 SGHTA, CDR2 FQGNSA. This CDR3 has 13 amino acids. The V end was cut by 5 bases, the J end by 7 bases, with 14 bases between. The CDR3 protein is CASSPSRGTGYTF. The CDR3, as DNA: TGTGCCAGCAGCCCGTCCAGGGGAACTGGCTACACCTTC.

The genes are TRBV11-2 and TRBJ1-6, with D hard to call. V lost 2 bases and J lost 7, with 12 bases in between. CDR1 SGHAT and CDR2 FQNNGV come from the germline V gene. The CDR3 spans 15 residues. CDR3 sequence: CASSLLTSLNSPLHF. In nucleotides, the CDR3 is TGTGCCAGCAGCTTACTTACCAGCTTAAATTCACCCCTCCACTTT.

The rearrangement links TRBV30 to TRBJ2-4, with TRBD2 identical over 8 bases. Germline V gene sequence: CDR1 GTSNPN, CDR2 SVGIG (reference sequence). This CDR3 has 13 amino acids. After removal of 3 bases from V and 7 bases from J, the junction contained 5 bases not matched to a gene. CDR3 sequence reads: CAWSGGAGNIQYF. The CDR3 DNA sequence: TGTGCCTGGAGCGGGGGGGCCGGGAACATTCAGTACTTC.

This clone was detected only a few times. Other nucleotide sequences from this sample produce the same CDR3. This rearrangement joins TRBV30 to TRBJ2-7; D is unresolved. Between the trimmed V and J ends, which lost 0 bases and 2 bases, there was a span of 2 bases. From germline, CDR1 is GTSNPN and CDR2 SVGIG (reference sequence). The CDR3 is made up of 11 amino acids. CDR3 coding DNA: TGTGCCTGGAGTGTAGCCTACGAGCAGTACTTC. Translated: CAWSVAYEQYF.

As concerns this clone: This CDR3 is also generated by other DNA sequences in the sample. This chain uses TRBV9 with TRBJ1-6; TRBD1 agrees at 7 bases. Germline lookup yields CDR1 SGDLS and CDR2 YYNGEE. CDR3 length equals 15 residues. J gave up 6 bases and V 0 bases, and 3 bases lay outside the gene matches. The CDR3 DNA reads TGTGCCAGCAGCGTAGGACAGGGAGGTAATTCACCCCTCCACTTT. Protein sequence: CASSVGQGGNSPLHF.

The rearrangement joins TRBV9 to TRBJ2-7; TRBD1 matches 7 bases. CDR3 length: 14 amino acids. Losses at the gene ends were 5 bases for V and 5 bases for J; bases not matched to a gene: 10. Germline CDR1 and CDR2: SGDLS and YYNGEE. The CDR3 DNA is TGTGCCAGCAGTCCCACAGGGGCCGGCAACGAGCAGTACTTC. Amino acid sequence: CASSPTGAGNEQYF.

This clone was recorded only once. The V gene is TRBV11-2, the J gene TRBJ1-5; 8 bases are shared with TRBD1. V dropped 5 bases and J dropped 6; count of bases not matched to a gene: 6. CDR1 and CDR2 from the germline V gene are SGHAT and FQNNGV. This CDR3 is built from 14 residues. CDR3 loop: CASSQGAHSQPQHF. Written as DNA, the CDR3 is TGTGCCAGCAGCCAGGGGGCCCATAGTCAGCCCCAGCATTTT.

The chain joins TRBV15 to TRBJ1-1, with D uncertain. CDR1 and CDR2 from the germline V gene are LNHNV and YYDKDF (reference sequence). The V gene lost 0 bases and the J gene lost 4 bases, with 15 bases spanning the gap. The CDR3 extends over 16 amino acids. The CDR3 is CATSRDKERSGTEAFF. In nucleotides, the CDR3 is TGTGCCACCAGCAGAGATAAGGAGAGGTCAGGCACTGAAGCTTTCTTT. The whole variable domain, filled in from reference TRBV15 and TRBJ1-1, reads DAMVIQNPRYQVTQFGKPVTLSCSQTLNHNVMYWYQQKSSQAPKLLFHYYDKDFNNEADTPDNFQSRRPNTSFCFLDIRSPGLGDTAMYLCATSRDKERSGTEAFFGQGTRLTVV.

Comment on this clone: Other DNA sequences in the sample encode the same CDR3. The rearrangement joins TRBV10-3 to TRBJ2-1; 8 bases are a match to TRBD1. CDR1 ENHRY and CDR2 SYGVKD come from the germline V gene. V shed 3 bases, J shed 3 bases, and the junction held 4 bases outside the gene matches. This CDR3 has 15 residues. The CDR3 region is CAISEDRGGYNEQFF. In nucleotides, the CDR3 is TGTGCCATCAGTGAAGACAGGGGCGGCTACAATGAGCAGTTCTTC.

The chain couples TRBV7-9 to TRBJ2-2; possible D gene TRBD2, 5 bases. The CDR3 has 15 residues. Germline V lookup: CDR1 SEHNR, CDR2 FQNEAQ (reference sequence). Trimming shortened V by 6 bases and J by 4 bases, and 15 bases separated the two germline ends. The CDR3 sequence is CASSRAAMGTGELFF. The CDR3 DNA follows: TGTGCCAGCAGTAGAGCGGCTATGGGCACCGGGGAGCTGTTTTTT.

The V call is TRBV6-1, the J call TRBJ2-7; TRBD1 aligns across 7 bases. Unmatched junction bases numbered 6, after V lost 8 bases and J lost 2 bases. Germline-derived CDR1 and CDR2 are MNHNS and SASEGT. The length of the CDR3 is 13 residues. This CDR3 reads CASQTRGPYEQYF. CDR3 coding DNA: TGTGCCAGCCAAACGAGGGGGCCCTACGAGCAGTACTTC.

The CDR3 DNA reads as TGCGCCAGCAGCCAATCATTCGGAACTAGCGGCTACAATGAGCAGTTCTTC. Its protein is CASSQSFGTSGYNEQFF. V usage is TRBV4-3 and J usage is TRBJ2-1; the match to TRBD2 covers 8 bases. Germline values: CDR1 LGHNA, CDR2 YSLEER. The CDR3 consists of 17 residues. The junction had 9 bases not matched to a gene; V was cut back by 2 bases and J by 3 bases.